These 11 T cell receptor beta chains share one sample of origin, sequenced in a study of cytomegalovirus exposure and HLA in healthy donors. Primers for the PCR totalled 60 Vbeta and 13 Jbeta. Produced via immunoSEQ multiplex PCR; TCRdb's table is partial and in-frame only. The repertoire includes 100,000 to 120,000 clones, approximately 82% of them detected once, and around an eighth sits in the top ten. The sample was PBMCs. The receptors come from a man aged 25 to 40 in good health and CMV-seropositive.

This clone was recorded once. This rearrangement joins TRBV27 to TRBJ1-5; 9 positions agree with TRBD1. CDR3 length equals 16 residues. V was clipped by 6 bases and J by 7 bases; unmatched bases: 13. Per the germline V gene, CDR1 is MNHEY and CDR2 is SMNVEV (reference sequence). This CDR3 is CASSLDGTGYRQPQHF. CDR3 DNA: TGTGCCAGCAGCTTGGACGGGACAGGGTATCGGCAGCCCCAGCATTTT.

Here the CDR3 reads CAFLAGGGETQYF. CDR3 coding DNA: TGTGCCTTCCTAGCGGGGGGGGGCGAGACCCAGTACTTC. This chain connects TRBV30 to TRBJ2-5, with TRBD2 identical over 12 bases. CDR1 GTSNPN and CDR2 SVGIG come from the germline V gene (reference sequence). V dropped 7 bases and J dropped 5; count of bases not matched to a gene: 5. CDR3 size: 13 residues.

The V gene is TRBV5-4, the J gene TRBJ2-2; D perhaps matches TRBD2 (5 bases). CDR3 length equals 13 residues. Trimming cost V 5 bases and J 2 bases, with 7 bases left between them. The V gene's germline CDR1 is SGHNT and CDR2 YYREEE (reference sequence). CDR3 residues: CASREENTGELFF. The CDR3 region has the DNA TGTGCCAGCAGGGAGGAAAACACCGGGGAGCTGTTTTTT.

V usage is TRBV19 and J usage is TRBJ1-5; no clear D. The CDR3 sequence is 14 residues long. V gave up 1 base and J gave up 3 bases, with 7 bases separating them. Germline loops: CDR1 LNHDA, CDR2 SQIVND (reference sequence). Here the CDR3 reads CASSIAGSNQPQHF. The CDR3 bases are TGTGCCAGTAGTATAGCGGGATCCAATCAGCCCCAGCATTTT.

The chain employs TRBV4-3 and TRBJ2-7, with D perhaps TRBD1 (6 bases). The V end was cut by 0 bases, the J end by 3 bases, with 9 bases between. The CDR3 loop spans 14 amino acids. Germline-derived CDR1 and CDR2 are LGHNA and YSLEER. The CDR3 DNA reads TGCGCCAGCAGCCAAGATTCACAGGGCTACGAGCAGTACTTC. Translating gives CASSQDSQGYEQYF.

The V call is TRBV2, the J call TRBJ1-4; the match to TRBD1 covers 8 bases. V dropped 10 bases and J dropped 8; count of bases not matched to a gene: 6. This CDR3 spans 12 amino acids. CDR1 and CDR2 (germline): SNHLY, FYNNEI. This chain's CDR3 is CATQGAGEKLFF. Written as DNA, the CDR3 is TGTGCCACCCAGGGGGCAGGGGAAAAACTGTTTTTT.

The rearrangement links TRBV4-3 to TRBJ2-3, with D hard to call. Germline CDR1 LGHNA, CDR2 YSLEER. CDR3 length: 13 residues. Trimming cost V 0 bases and J 4 bases, with 5 bases left between them. The chain's CDR3 is CASSQDLADTQYF. For the CDR3, the DNA is TGCGCCAGCAGCCAAGACCTCGCAGATACGCAGTATTTT.

The chain joins TRBV7-9 to TRBJ2-1; 8 positions agree with TRBD2. CDR1 is SEHNR, CDR2 FQNEAQ, per germline (reference sequence). V was pared by 6 bases and J by 5 bases, with 9 bases of the junction left unmatched. The CDR3 consists of 15 residues. The CDR3 DNA follows: TGTGCCAGCAGGAGAAGCGGGGGCACTGACAATGAGCAGTTCTTC. Translated: CASRRSGGTDNEQFF.

The chain carries TRBV19 and TRBJ1-1; 8 nucleotides line up with TRBD1. Germline trimming cut 6 bases from V and 5 bases from J; bases unmatched to any gene: 8. The CDR3 has 14 amino acids. Germline CDR1 is LNHDA and CDR2 is SQIVND (reference sequence). CDR3 protein: CASSVDRGRTEAFF. CDR3 in DNA: TGTGCCAGTAGCGTCGACAGGGGTAGGACTGAAGCTTTCTTT.

The chain uses TRBV10-3 and TRBJ2-7, with a weak D call TRBD2 (6 bases). The germline gives CDR1 ENHRY, CDR2 SYGVKD. V lost 7 bases and J lost 0, with 10 bases in between. The CDR3 is made up of 13 amino acids. CDR3 in DNA: TGTGCCATCACGGCGGGGAGCTCCTACGAGCAGTACTTC. Amino acids: CAITAGSSYEQYF.

The rearrangement joins TRBV2 to TRBJ2-7, with a possible D match to TRBD1 (5 bases). V gave up 4 bases and J gave up 0 bases, with 10 bases separating them. This CDR3 contains 14 residues. Germline V gene data show CDR1 as SNHLY and CDR2 as FYNNEI. The CDR3 here is CASSGQRSSYEQYF. The CDR3 DNA reads TGTGCCAGCAGTGGACAGAGAAGCTCCTACGAGCAGTACTTC.